This T cell receptor (beta chain) was captured in a study of T cells in tumors after PD-1 blockade. Worth noting for this clone: Different DNA sequences within this sample yield the same CDR3.

Noted time point: second of two post-therapy site-matched biopsies roughly eight weeks apart. Tumor biopsies came from the same primary tumor site before and after PD-1 blockade. Trimming removed 0 bases from V and 8 bases from J; junction bases left unmatched: 4. The CDR3 runs 14 residues. The germline V gene has CDR1 SGHRS and CDR2 YFSETQ. Profiled with immunoSEQ multiplex PCR; TCRdb holds only in-frame clones, not every one. This sample has almost 8,500 clones, with about three fifths found just once. The sequencing here drew on tumor tissue, taken after anti-PD-1 treatment. The sequence came from a human donor with basal cell carcinoma. The J gene is TRBJ1-2, the V gene TRBV5-1; 10 bases are shared with TRBD1. The DNA for the CDR3 is TGCGCCAGCAGCTTGGGACAGGGGGCTGGAGGCTACACCTTC. This encodes CASSLGQGAGGYTF.